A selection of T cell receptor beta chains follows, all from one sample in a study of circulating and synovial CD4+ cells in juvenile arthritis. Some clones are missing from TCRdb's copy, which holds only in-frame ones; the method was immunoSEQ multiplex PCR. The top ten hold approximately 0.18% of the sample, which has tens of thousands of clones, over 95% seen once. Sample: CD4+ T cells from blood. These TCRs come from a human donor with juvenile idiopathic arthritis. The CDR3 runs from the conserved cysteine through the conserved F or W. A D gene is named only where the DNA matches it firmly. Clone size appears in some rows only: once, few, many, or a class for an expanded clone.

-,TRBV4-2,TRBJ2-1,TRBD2,CASSQEVIAGVIEQFF,TGTGCCAGCAGCCAAGAGGTAATAGCGGGAGTGATTGAGCAGTTCTTC
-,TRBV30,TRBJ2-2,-,CAWRGPRGGELFF,TGTGCCTGGAGAGGCCCGCGGGGCGGGGAGCTGTTTTTT
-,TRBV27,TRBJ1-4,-,CASSLEGGGTTNEKLFF,TGTGCCAGCAGTTTAGAAGGGGGGGGTACAACTAATGAAAAACTGTTTTTT
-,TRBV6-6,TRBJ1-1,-,CASSGHLNTEAFF,TGTGCCAGCAGCGGACACCTGAACACTGAAGCTTTCTTT
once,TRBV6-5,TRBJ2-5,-,CASSITGMGTQYF,TGTGCCAGCAGTATCACAGGGATGGGGACCCAGTACTTC
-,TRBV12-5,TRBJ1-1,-,CASGLTTKRTEAFF,TGTGCTAGTGGTTTGACTACCAAGAGAACTGAAGCTTTCTTT
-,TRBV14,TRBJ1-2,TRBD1,CASSQYGQGASGYTF,TGTGCCAGCAGCCAATACGGACAGGGGGCAAGTGGCTACACCTTC
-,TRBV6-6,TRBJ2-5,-,CASSYNRPLETQYF,TGTGCCAGCAGTTACAACAGACCTCTTGAGACCCAGTACTTC
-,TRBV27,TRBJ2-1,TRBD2,CASSFNPRLAGGLNNEQFF,TGTGCCAGCAGTTTTAACCCCAGACTAGCGGGAGGACTAAACAATGAGCAGTTCTTC
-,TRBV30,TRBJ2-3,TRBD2,CAWSPGGQADTQYF,TGTGCCTGGAGCCCGGGAGGGCAAGCAGATACGCAGTATTTT
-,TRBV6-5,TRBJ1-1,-,CASSRGGHDFTEAFF,TGTGCCAGCAGTCGGGGAGGGCATGACTTCACTGAAGCTTTCTTT
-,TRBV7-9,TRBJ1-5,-,CASSRQSNQPQHF,TGTGCCAGCAGCCGACAGTCCAATCAGCCCCAGCATTTT
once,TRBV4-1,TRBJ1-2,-,CASSPVPGVYGYTF,TGCGCCAGCAGCCCAGTCCCAGGGGTCTATGGCTACACCTTC
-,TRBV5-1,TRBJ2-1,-,CASSLAGQYNEQFF,TGCGCCAGCAGCTTGGCCGGACAGTACAATGAGCAGTTCTTC
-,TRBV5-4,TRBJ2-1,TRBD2,CASSLAGSSYNEQFF,TGTGCCAGCAGCCTAGCGGGGAGCTCCTACAATGAGCAGTTCTTC
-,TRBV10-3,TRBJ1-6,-,CAHRREGAYNSPLHF,TGCGCACACCGTAGAGAGGGTGCCTATAATTCCCCCCTCCACTTT
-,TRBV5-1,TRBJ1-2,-,CASSLTGPFNYGYTF,TGCGCCAGCAGCTTGACAGGCCCCTTTAACTATGGCTACACCTTC
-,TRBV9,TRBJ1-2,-,CASSVGTEAFYGYTF,TGTGCCAGCAGCGTAGGGACAGAAGCTTTCTATGGCTACACCTTC
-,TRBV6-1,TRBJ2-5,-,CASSVAQETQYF,TGTGCCAGCAGTGTCGCGCAAGAGACCCAGTACTTC
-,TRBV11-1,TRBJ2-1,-,CASSRVDPSYNEQFF,TGTGCCAGCAGCCGGGTCGACCCATCCTACAATGAGCAGTTCTTC
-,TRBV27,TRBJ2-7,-,CASSFTSGSYEQYF,TGTGCCAGCAGTTTTACCAGCGGGTCCTACGAGCAGTACTTC
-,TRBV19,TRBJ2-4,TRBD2,CASSMVSVAGSIQYF,TGTGCCAGTAGTATGGTGTCTGTAGCGGGGAGCATTCAGTACTTC
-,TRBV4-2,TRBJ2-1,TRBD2,CASSPQGAGAVNEQFF,TGTGCCAGCAGCCCCCAGGGAGCGGGGGCAGTCAATGAGCAGTTCTTC
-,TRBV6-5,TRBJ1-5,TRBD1,CASREDRGSNQPQHF,TGTGCCAGCAGAGAGGACAGGGGAAGCAATCAGCCCCAGCATTTT
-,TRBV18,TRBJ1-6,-,CASSQQGYNSPLHF,TGTGCCAGCTCACAACAGGGTTATAATTCACCCCTCCACTTT
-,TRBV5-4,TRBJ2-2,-,CASSHEGGGANTGELFF,TGTGCCAGCAGCCACGAGGGGGGGGGAGCGAACACCGGGGAGCTGTTTTTT
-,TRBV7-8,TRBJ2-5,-,CASSTPGLQETQYF,TGTGCCAGCAGCACACCGGGACTCCAAGAGACCCAGTACTTC
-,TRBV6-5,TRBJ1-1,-,CASGEGNTEAFF,TGTGCCAGCGGCGAGGGAAACACTGAAGCTTTCTTT
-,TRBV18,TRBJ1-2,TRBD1,CASSPQSSGGGYTF,TGTGCCAGCTCACCACAGTCGTCAGGGGGTGGCTACACCTTC
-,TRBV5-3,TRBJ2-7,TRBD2,CARSLAGGPTYEQYF,TGTGCCAGAAGCTTGGCGGGAGGGCCAACCTACGAGCAGTACTTC
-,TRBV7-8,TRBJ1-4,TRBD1,CASSLARGTGFEKLFF,TGTGCCAGCAGCTTAGCGCGTGGGACAGGCTTTGAAAAACTGTTTTTT
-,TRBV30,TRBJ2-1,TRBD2,CAWSVTSGNRNEQFF,TGTGCCTGGAGTGTCACTAGCGGGAATCGCAATGAGCAGTTCTTC
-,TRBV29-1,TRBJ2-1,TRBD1,CSVDTGQAYNEQFF,TGCAGCGTTGATACGGGACAGGCCTACAATGAGCAGTTCTTC
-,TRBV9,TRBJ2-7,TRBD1,CASSVGQGAREQYF,TGTGCCAGCAGCGTGGGACAGGGGGCTCGGGAGCAGTACTTC
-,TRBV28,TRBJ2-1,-,CASSSTTSNEQFF,TGTGCCAGCAGTTCGACAACTAGCAATGAGCAGTTCTTC
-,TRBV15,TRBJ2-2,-,CATSRLGGQMNGELFF,TGTGCCACCAGCAGATTGGGGGGACAGATGAACGGGGAGCTGTTTTTT
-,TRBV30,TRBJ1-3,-,CAWSVGPLSRNTIYF,TGTGCCTGGAGTGTTGGGCCCCTGAGTCGGAACACCATATATTTT
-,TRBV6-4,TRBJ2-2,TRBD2,CASSLSSGGRMNTGELFF,TGTGCCAGCAGTTTATCTAGCGGGGGGAGGATGAACACCGGGGAGCTGTTTTTT
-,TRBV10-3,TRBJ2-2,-,CAISVGRGENTGELFF,TGTGCCATCAGTGTTGGCAGGGGGGAGAACACCGGGGAGCTGTTTTTT
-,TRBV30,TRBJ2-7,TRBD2,CAWSQTGTRYYEQYF,TGTGCCTGGAGCCAAACCGGGACTAGGTACTACGAGCAGTACTTC
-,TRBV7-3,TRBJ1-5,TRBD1,CASSLDRDQPQHF,TGTGCCAGCAGCCTCGACAGGGATCAGCCCCAGCATTTT
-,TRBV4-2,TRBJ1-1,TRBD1,CASSRLGQVTEAFF,TGTGCCAGCAGCCGATTGGGACAGGTCACTGAAGCTTTCTTT
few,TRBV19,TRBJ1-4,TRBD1,CASSKGQGIEKLFF,TGTGCCAGTTCGAAGGGACAGGGGATTGAGAAACTGTTTTTT
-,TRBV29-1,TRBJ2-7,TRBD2,CSVDGLAGGPHEQYF,TGCAGCGTTGACGGACTAGCGGGAGGGCCCCACGAGCAGTACTTC
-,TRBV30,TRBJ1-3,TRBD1,CAWSVHRGSGNTIYF,TGTGCCTGGAGTGTACACAGGGGTTCTGGAAACACCATATATTTT
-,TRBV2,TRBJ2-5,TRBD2,CASRTSGGGVETQYF,TGTGCCAGCAGAACAAGCGGGGGAGGAGTAGAGACCCAGTACTTC
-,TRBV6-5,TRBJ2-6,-,CASSYSGGPGANVLTF,TGTGCCAGCAGTTACTCCGGGGGGCCTGGGGCCAACGTCCTGACTTTC
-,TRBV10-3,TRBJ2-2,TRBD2,CAISDGGRATGELFF,TGTGCCATCAGTGATGGGGGGAGGGCCACCGGGGAGCTGTTTTTT
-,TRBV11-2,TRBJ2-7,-,CASSSSGVLYEQYF,TGTGCCAGCAGCTCGTCCGGGGTACTCTACGAGCAGTACTTC
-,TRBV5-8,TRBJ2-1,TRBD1,CASSSIRTGLSYNEQFF,TGTGCCAGCAGCTCGATTAGGACAGGCCTCTCCTACAATGAGCAGTTCTTC
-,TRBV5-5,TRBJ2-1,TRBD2,CASSLAILAGTGYNEQFF,TGTGCCAGCAGCTTGGCAATACTAGCGGGGACCGGTTACAATGAGCAGTTCTTC
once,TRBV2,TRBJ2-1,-,CASLRLVYNEQFF,TGTGCCAGCTTAAGGCTAGTGTACAATGAGCAGTTCTTC
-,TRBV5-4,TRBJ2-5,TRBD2,CASSAAGVRETQYF,TGTGCCAGCAGCGCGGCGGGAGTTCGGGAGACCCAGTACTTC
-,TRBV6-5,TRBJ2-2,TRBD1,CATYRGPGGELFF,TGTGCCACCTACAGGGGGCCGGGCGGGGAGCTGTTTTTT
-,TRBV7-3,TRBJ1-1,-,CASSLRGTNTEAFF,TGTGCCAGCAGCCTCCGGGGTACGAACACTGAAGCTTTCTTT
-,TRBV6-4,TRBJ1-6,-,CASSEARNSPLHF,TGTGCCAGCAGTGAAGCCCGAAATTCACCCCTCCACTTT
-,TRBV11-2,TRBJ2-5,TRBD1,CASSLAPGTVQETQYF,TGTGCCAGCAGCTTGGCCCCCGGGACAGTCCAAGAGACCCAGTACTTC
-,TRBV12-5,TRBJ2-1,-,CASGARPWSDGGDNEQFF,TGTGCTAGTGGCGCACGTCCTTGGAGTGATGGAGGAGACAATGAGCAGTTCTTC
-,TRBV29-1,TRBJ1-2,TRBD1,CSVLQGYGYTF,TGCAGCGTCTTACAGGGGTATGGCTACACCTTC